Following are 2 T cell receptor beta chains from one sample sequenced in a study of T-cell reconstitution after alpha-beta-depleted transplantation in children (dated by TCRdb to between 2015 and 2016). The library relied on PCR. These reads were obtained on an Illumina HiSeq 2500. Molecular barcoding was employed in the preparation of TCR libraries, with unique molecular identifiers being used to normalize TCRbeta repertoire quantification. TCRdb redid the processing of the public reads, applying fastp at Q25 and MiXCR, and retained in-frame beta chains. Each entry is one CDR3 protein sequence, shown with its most common DNA and genes. The sample includes 600,000 to 800,000 distinct CDR3 sequences, with less than 15% observed a single time. The ten largest clones add up to about 0.77% of the sample. The intended sense of this specimen's treatment or condition label: allogeneic hematopoietic cell transplantation with graft depleted of TCRalphabeta T cells and CD19 B cells.

Sequenced here: PBMCs, sampled before TCRalphabeta/CD19-depleted stem cell transplant. These receptors all come from a girl aged 2-10 years with congenital amegakaryocytic thrombocytopenia, due to receive a stem cell transplant.

This clonotype has more than one count but fewer than ten. The V call is TRBV18, the J call TRBJ1-3; no clear D gene. V dropped 4 bases and J dropped 2 bases, with 6 bases sitting between them. Looked up from germline, CDR1 is KGHSH and CDR2 is LQKENI. CDR3 size: 13 residues. The CDR3 reads CASSRTAGNTIYF. CDR3 DNA: TGTGCCAGCTCACGGACGGCTGGAAACACCATATATTTT. Full variable domain (rest looked up from reference TRBV18 and TRBJ1-3): NAGVMQNPRHLVRRRGQEARLRCSPMKGHSHVYWYRQLPEEGLKFMVYLQKENIIDESGMPKERFSAEFPKEGPSILRIQQVVRGDSAAYFCASSRTAGNTIYFGEGSWLTVV.

V usage is TRBV7-2 and J usage is TRBJ2-3; TRBD1 aligns across 9 bases. The V gene end was trimmed by 4 bases and the J gene end by 1 base; junction bases not matched to a gene: 9. CDR3 size: 17 residues. Germline lookup yields CDR1 SGHTA and CDR2 FQGNSA. The CDR3 loop reads CASSSRTGEWGTDTQYF. The CDR3 nucleotides read TGTGCCAGCAGCTCCCGGACAGGGGAATGGGGCACAGATACGCAGTATTTT.